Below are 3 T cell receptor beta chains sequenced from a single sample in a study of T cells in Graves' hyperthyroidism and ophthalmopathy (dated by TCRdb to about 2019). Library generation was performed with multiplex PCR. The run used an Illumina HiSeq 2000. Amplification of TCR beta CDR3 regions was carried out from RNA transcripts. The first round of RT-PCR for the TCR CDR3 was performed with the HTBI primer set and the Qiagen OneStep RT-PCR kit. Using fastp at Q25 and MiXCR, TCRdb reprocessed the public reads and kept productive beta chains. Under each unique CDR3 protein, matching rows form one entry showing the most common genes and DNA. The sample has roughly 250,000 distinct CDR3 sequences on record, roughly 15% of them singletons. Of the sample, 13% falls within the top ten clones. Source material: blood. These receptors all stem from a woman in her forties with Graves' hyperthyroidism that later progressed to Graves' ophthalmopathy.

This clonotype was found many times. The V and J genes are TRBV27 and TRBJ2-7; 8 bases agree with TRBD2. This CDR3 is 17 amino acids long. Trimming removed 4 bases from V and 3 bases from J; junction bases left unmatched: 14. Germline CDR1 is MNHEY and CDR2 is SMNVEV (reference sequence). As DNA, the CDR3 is TGTGCCAGCAGTTCGGGACTAGGCCGCGGGTGGATCTACGAGCAGTACTTC. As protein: CASSSGLGRGWIYEQYF.

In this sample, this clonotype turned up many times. The CDR3: CAISESEQGGETQYF. The CDR3 nucleotides read TGTGCCATCAGTGAGTCTGAACAGGGTGGGGAGACCCAGTACTTC. The chain couples TRBV10-3 to TRBJ2-5; TRBD1 is a possible D gene (6 bases). The germline CDR1 and CDR2 sequences are ENHRY and SYGVKD. V dropped 0 bases and J dropped 5 bases, with 13 bases sitting between them. The CDR3 spans 15 residues.

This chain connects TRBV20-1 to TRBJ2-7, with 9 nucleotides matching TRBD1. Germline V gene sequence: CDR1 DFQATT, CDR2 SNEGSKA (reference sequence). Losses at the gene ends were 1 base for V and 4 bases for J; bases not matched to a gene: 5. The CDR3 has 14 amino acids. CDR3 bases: TGCAGTGCTAGAGTTTACAGGGGGCGTTACGAGCAGTACTTC. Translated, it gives CSARVYRGRYEQYF.